The 16 T cell receptor beta chains given below trace back to one sample, sequenced in a study of shared clonotypes between healthy human individuals. Sequencing was performed with immunoSEQ multiplex PCR; in TCRdb, only in-frame clones are kept and a portion is missing. The profile shows hundreds of thousands of clones, approximately 95% of them singletons. CD45RO-negative, CCR7-positively selected cells formed the naive CD8 fraction, excluding terminally differentiated effector memory CD45RA+ cells. The material sequenced was naive CD8+ T cells sorted from blood. Every receptor here comes from a woman aged 25 to 39 in good health.

This chain connects TRBV2 to TRBJ2-1; D not certain. This CDR3 is 13 amino acids long. The V gene lost 2 bases and the J gene lost 2 bases, with 4 bases spanning the gap. Looked up from germline, CDR1 is SNHLY and CDR2 is FYNNEI. CDR3 protein: CASSESAYNEQFF. As DNA, the CDR3 is TGTGCCAGCAGTGAATCGGCCTACAATGAGCAGTTCTTC.

V usage is TRBV6-5 and J usage is TRBJ1-1; the D gene is possibly TRBD1 (6 bases). V lost 6 bases and J 2 bases, leaving 13 bases between the germline ends. This CDR3 region has 14 residues. Germline assignment: CDR1 MNHEY and CDR2 SVGAGI. The CDR3 sequence: CASSGSDSNTEAFF. DNA for the CDR3: TGTGCCAGCAGCGGATCGGACAGTAACACTGAAGCTTTCTTT.

The chain uses TRBV2 and TRBJ2-3, with D unclear. Between the trimmed V and J ends, which lost 1 base and 4 bases, there was a span of 9 bases. The V gene's germline CDR1 is SNHLY and CDR2 FYNNEI. The CDR3 contains 14 residues. DNA for the CDR3: TGTGCCAGCAGTGAAGATAGCCGGCCAGATACGCAGTATTTT. The encoded protein is CASSEDSRPDTQYF.

The chain carries TRBV4-1 and TRBJ1-5; 12 positions agree with TRBD1. The germline CDR1 and CDR2 sequences are MGHRA and YSYEKL. V lost 3 bases, J lost 2 bases, and 5 bases stayed unmatched. The CDR3 runs to 17 residues. The DNA for the CDR3 is TGCGCCAGCAGCCAGCCGGGGACAGGGGGCGGCAATCAGCCCCAGCATTTT. Protein sequence: CASSQPGTGGGNQPQHF.

The chain uses TRBV9 and TRBJ2-5; tentatively, D is TRBD2 (6 bases). CDR3 length equals 14 residues. Germline CDR1 reads SGDLS; CDR2 reads YYNGEE. V was pared by 4 bases and J by 1 base, with 11 bases between. CDR3 bases: TGTGCCAGCAGCCATGACGGGAGCCAAGAGACCCAGTACTTC. Its translation: CASSHDGSQETQYF.

The gene calls are TRBV2 and TRBJ2-7; possibly TRBD1 for D (5 bases). This CDR3 contains 14 residues. V was trimmed by 7 bases and J by 4 bases, leaving 17 bases between them. Germline V gene sequence: CDR1 SNHLY, CDR2 FYNNEI. The CDR3 DNA follows: TGTGCCAGCACCGATACCGGGCCAGGGTACGAGCAGTACTTC. It is translated as CASTDTGPGYEQYF.

The genes are TRBV5-1 and TRBJ1-1, with a possible D match to TRBD1 (5 bases). The V gene's germline CDR1 is SGHRS and CDR2 YFSETQ. The CDR3 has 16 residues. V lost 0 bases to trimming and J lost 5 bases, with 17 bases between them. DNA for the CDR3: TGCGCCAGCAGCTTGGGGTCGATGGGGCCGAGGACTGAAGCTTTCTTT. Its protein is CASSLGSMGPRTEAFF.

The gene calls are TRBV27 and TRBJ2-1; 12 nucleotides align to TRBD2. Trimming cost V 4 bases and J 4 bases; bases outside gene matches: 5. Germline V gene lookup returns CDR1 MNHEY and CDR2 SMNVEV (reference sequence). CDR3 size: 16 residues. DNA for the CDR3: TGTGCCAGCAGTTACACTAGCGGGAGGTTTTACAATGAGCAGTTCTTC. Protein product: CASSYTSGRFYNEQFF.

The chain recombines TRBV28 with TRBJ2-7, with 8 bases lining up with TRBD1. This CDR3 contains 15 residues. Germline loops: CDR1 MDHEN, CDR2 SYDVKM. The V and J ends lost 5 bases and 7 bases, in that order; junction bases with no gene match: 13. The CDR3 DNA sequence: TGTGCCAGCAGTCCCGACAGGGGTCAGGCTCGTGAGCAGTACTTC. This translates into CASSPDRGQAREQYF.

The chain links TRBV11-2 to TRBJ2-7; no clear D. Germline CDR1 and CDR2: SGHAT and FQNNGV. Trimming took 5 bases from V and 4 from J, leaving 6 bases between them. CDR3 length: 11 residues. CDR3: CASSGIYEQYF. The DNA of the CDR3 is TGTGCCAGCAGCGGAATATACGAGCAGTACTTC.

This clone was detected once. This chain joins TRBV2 and TRBJ2-7; D is perhaps TRBD1 or TRBD2 (6 bases each). Trimming shortened V by 4 bases and J by 7 bases, and 14 bases separated the two germline ends. CDR1 SNHLY and CDR2 FYNNEI come from the germline V gene. The CDR3 consists of 13 residues. The CDR3 coding sequence is TGTGCCAGCAGTGGGGGGGCCTCGGGAGAGCAGTACTTC. This translates into CASSGGASGEQYF.

This chain connects TRBV6-5 to TRBJ2-7; TRBD2 matches at 8 bases. The length of the CDR3 is 15 residues. In germline, CDR1 is MNHEY, CDR2 SVGAGI. With 0 bases clipped from V and 3 bases from J, the junction kept 4 bases outside the gene matches. Here the CDR3 DNA reads TGTGCCAGCAGTTACTCGAAACTAGCGGACTACGAGCAGTACTTC. Translated: CASSYSKLADYEQYF.

This sequence joins TRBV7-9 and TRBJ2-1; D is possibly TRBD2 (6 bases). Trimming pared 5 bases from V and 2 bases from J, leaving 13 bases between. Germline V lookup: CDR1 SEHNR, CDR2 FQNEAQ (reference sequence). The CDR3 has 15 amino acids. The CDR3 here is CASSPYSGPYNEQFF. CDR3 sequence (DNA): TGTGCCAGCAGCCCCTATAGCGGACCCTACAATGAGCAGTTCTTC.

The rearrangement links TRBV29-1 to TRBJ2-7; 10 bases map to TRBD1. Germline trimming cut 5 bases from V and 4 bases from J; bases unmatched to any gene: 8. Germline lookup yields CDR1 SQVTM and CDR2 ANQGSEA. This CDR3 contains 14 residues. The CDR3 coding sequence is TGCAGCGTTCGACCCGGGACAGGGGAATACGAGCAGTACTTC. It translates to CSVRPGTGEYEQYF.

The V call is TRBV6-6, the J call TRBJ1-2; maybe TRBD1 (5 bases). Per germline, CDR1 MNHNY and CDR2 SVGAGI (reference sequence). With 0 bases removed from V and 6 bases from J, the gap between germline ends came to 14 bases. The CDR3 spans 15 residues. The CDR3 sequence: CASSYSIRDRDGYTF. The CDR3 DNA sequence: TGTGCCAGCAGTTACTCGATCAGGGATCGCGATGGCTACACCTTC.

DNA for the CDR3: TGCGCCAGCAGCTTGGTTGCGGGAGGGGGCAATGAGCAGTTCTTC. Its protein is CASSLVAGGGNEQFF. The chain has TRBV5-1 and TRBJ2-1; TRBD2 matches at 9 bases. J gave up 6 bases and V 0 bases, and 4 bases lay outside the gene matches. Germline CDR1 is SGHRS and CDR2 is YFSETQ. The CDR3 sequence is 15 residues long.